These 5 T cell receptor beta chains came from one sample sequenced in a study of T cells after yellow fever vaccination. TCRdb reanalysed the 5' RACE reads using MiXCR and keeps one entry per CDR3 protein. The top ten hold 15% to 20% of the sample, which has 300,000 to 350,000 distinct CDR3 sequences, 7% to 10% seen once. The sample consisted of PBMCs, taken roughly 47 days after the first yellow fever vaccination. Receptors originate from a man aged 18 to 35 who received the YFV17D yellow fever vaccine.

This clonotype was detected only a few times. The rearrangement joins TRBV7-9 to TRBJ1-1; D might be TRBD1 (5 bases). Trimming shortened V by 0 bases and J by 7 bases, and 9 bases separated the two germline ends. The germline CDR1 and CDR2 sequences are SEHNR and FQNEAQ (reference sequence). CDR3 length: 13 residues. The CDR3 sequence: CASSLAGHLEAFF. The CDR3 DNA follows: TGTGCCAGCAGCTTAGCGGGGCACCTTGAAGCTTTCTTT.

The CDR3 sequence: CASSLGTEVTEAFF. The CDR3 region has the DNA TGTGCCAGCAGCCTCGGGACAGAAGTTACTGAAGCTTTCTTT. The chain combines TRBV12-3 or TRBV12-4 with TRBJ1-1; 7 bases line up with TRBD1. Trimming cost V 6 bases and J 5 bases; bases outside gene matches: 9. The CDR3 length is 14 residues.

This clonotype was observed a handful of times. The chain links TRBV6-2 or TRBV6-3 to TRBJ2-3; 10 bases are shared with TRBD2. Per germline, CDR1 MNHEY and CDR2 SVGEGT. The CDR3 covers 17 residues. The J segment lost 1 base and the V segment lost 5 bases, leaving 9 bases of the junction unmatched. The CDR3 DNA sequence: TGTGCCAGCAGTCATGGTCGTCTAGCGGGGGGCACAGATACGCAGTATTTT. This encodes CASSHGRLAGGTDTQYF.

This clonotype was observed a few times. The CDR3 DNA sequence: TGTGCCAGCAGCTTGAGGGCCATGGGTGACAGGGTCCACAATGAGCAGTTCTTC. Its translation is CASSLRAMGDRVHNEQFF. The genes are TRBV5-5 and TRBJ2-1; 7 bases align to TRBD1. Germline-derived CDR1 and CDR2 are SGHKS and YYEKEE (reference sequence). The ends lost 1 base at V and 5 bases at J; junction bases unmatched: 15. CDR3 length equals 18 residues.

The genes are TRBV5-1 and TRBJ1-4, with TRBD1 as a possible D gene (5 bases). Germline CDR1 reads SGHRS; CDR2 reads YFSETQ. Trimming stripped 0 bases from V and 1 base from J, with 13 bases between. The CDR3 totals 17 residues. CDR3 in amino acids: CASSLGLIGGTNEKLFF. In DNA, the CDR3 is TGCGCCAGCAGCTTGGGACTAATCGGGGGAACTAATGAAAAACTGTTTTTT.